Listed here are 30 T cell receptor beta chains from one sample, sequenced in a study of CD8 T cells in ankylosing spondylitis. TCRdb re-analysed the 5' RACE reads in MiXCR, keeping a single row per CDR3 protein. This table has 300,000 to 350,000 distinct CDR3 sequences, about 20% appearing once. The sequenced sample was blood, either unsorted or a sorted T cell fraction (not recorded which). The receptors here all came from a female donor with ankylosing spondylitis or in good health (not recorded which).

The table lists this clonotype with many counts. V is TRBV29-1 and J is TRBJ2-3, with TRBD2 matching over 12 bases. V dropped 4 bases and J dropped 4; count of bases not matched to a gene: 21. The length of the CDR3 is 20 residues. Germline loops: CDR1 SQVTM, CDR2 ANQGSEA. For the CDR3, the DNA is TGCAGCGTTGTTTCATCGGTTGCGGCTAGCGGGAGGGTCTGGGCAGATACGCAGTATTTT. This translates into CSVVSSVAASGRVWADTQYF.

This clonotype appeared many times. V gene TRBV20-1 combines with J gene TRBJ2-7; the D is unclear. In germline, CDR1 is DFQATT, CDR2 SNEGSKA (reference sequence). V was trimmed by 6 bases and J by 4 bases, leaving 19 bases between them. This CDR3 region has 14 residues. The CDR3 region is CSAPPVIAGYEQYF. The DNA for the CDR3 is TGCAGTGCGCCCCCAGTGATAGCTGGGTACGAGCAGTACTTC.

This clonotype appeared a few times. The chain links TRBV6-5 to TRBJ1-2; 9 positions agree with TRBD1. The CDR3 runs to 14 residues. The V and J ends lost 5 bases and 7 bases, in that order; junction bases with no gene match: 8. The germline V gene has CDR1 MNHEY and CDR2 SVGAGI. The CDR3 sequence: CASSRGQGISGYTF. The CDR3 DNA reads TGTGCCAGCAGTAGGGGACAGGGTATTAGTGGCTACACCTTC.

This clonotype came up a few times. This chain uses TRBV24-1 with TRBJ2-3; 9 bases line up with TRBD2. Trimming removed 5 bases from V and 5 bases from J; junction bases left unmatched: 4. The CDR3 sequence is 14 residues long. The germline CDR1 and CDR2 sequences are KGHDR and SFDVKD. The CDR3 DNA reads as TGTGCCACCAGTGGGGGACTAGCAAGAGATACGCAGTATTTT. This codes for CATSGGLARDTQYF.

This clonotype was seen more than once but under ten times. The rearrangement joins TRBV12-3 or TRBV12-4 to TRBJ2-5; D is ambiguous. There are 12 residues in the CDR3. V was clipped by 5 bases and J by 5 bases, with 9 bases between them. CDR3 region: CASSTQWETQYF. Here the CDR3 DNA reads TGTGCCAGCAGTACCCAGTGGGAGACCCAGTACTTC.

The chain has TRBV7-9 and TRBJ2-1, with TRBD2 matching over 12 bases. CDR3 length equals 15 residues. Germline V CDR1 and CDR2: SEHNR, FQNEAQ (reference sequence). With 2 bases clipped from V and 9 bases from J, the junction kept 5 bases outside the gene matches. As DNA, the CDR3 is TGTGCCAGCAGCTTAACCGGACTAGCGGGAAGTGAGCAGTTCTTC. It is translated as CASSLTGLAGSEQFF.

This clonotype was seen a handful of times. The chain employs TRBV24-1 and TRBJ2-3; the D gene is possibly TRBD1 (5 bases). Trimming pared 7 bases from V and 8 bases from J, leaving 12 bases between. Germline values: CDR1 KGHDR, CDR2 SFDVKD. The CDR3 is 12 amino acids. CDR3 sequence reads: CATSGDGATQYF. The CDR3 region has the DNA TGTGCCACCAGCGGTGATGGGGCTACGCAGTATTTT.

In its sample, this clonotype was seen a few times. This sequence joins TRBV11-2 and TRBJ2-2; the D call may be TRBD1 or TRBD2 (5 bases each). The CDR3 runs 15 residues. Per germline, CDR1 SGHAT and CDR2 FQNNGV. The germline V and J ends were trimmed by 1 base and 4 bases, with 10 bases remaining between them. The CDR3 loop reads CASSLAGDGTGELFF. CDR3 sequence (DNA): TGTGCCAGCAGCTTAGCCGGGGACGGCACCGGGGAGCTGTTTTTT.

This clonotype has just a few counts. The chain joins TRBV20-1 to TRBJ2-7; D may be TRBD1 or TRBD2 (5 bases each). The length of the CDR3 is 14 residues. CDR1 is DFQATT, CDR2 SNEGSKA, per germline (reference sequence). V lost 3 bases, J lost 0 bases, and 12 bases lay in between. The CDR3 loop is CSASGAGSSYEQYF. In DNA form, the CDR3 reads TGCAGTGCTAGCGGGGCGGGTAGCTCCTACGAGCAGTACTTC.

This clonotype was found many times. The V call is TRBV7-9, the J call TRBJ1-6; D ambiguous. This CDR3 has 14 amino acids. V was pared by 1 base and J by 4 bases, with 5 bases between. Germline CDR1 reads SEHNR; CDR2 reads FQNEAQ (reference sequence). CDR3 bases: TGTGCCAGCAGCTTAGAACAGTATAATTCACCCCTCCACTTT. It specifies CASSLEQYNSPLHF.

CDR3 residues: CASSLAPKGTEAFF. The CDR3 DNA is TGCGCCAGCAGCTTGGCTCCCAAGGGCACTGAAGCTTTCTTT. The chain has TRBV5-1 and TRBJ1-1, with D unclear. CDR3 length: 14 amino acids. V was trimmed by 0 bases and J by 4 bases, leaving 10 bases between them. Germline-derived CDR1 and CDR2 are SGHRS and YFSETQ.

The chain carries TRBV6-5 and TRBJ1-1, with D hard to call. V was trimmed by 4 bases and J by 6 bases, leaving 12 bases between them. Germline values: CDR1 MNHEY, CDR2 SVGAGI. The CDR3 consists of 13 residues. The CDR3 DNA reads as TGTGCCAGCAGTTCGGACCCACCACCTGAAGCTTTCTTT. Translating gives CASSSDPPPEAFF.

The CDR3 sequence is CASSLIGNTYEQYF. CDR3 coding DNA: TGTGCCAGCAGCTTGATCGGAAACACCTACGAGCAGTACTTC. The chain uses TRBV5-6 and TRBJ2-7; D is ambiguous. Per germline, CDR1 SGHDT and CDR2 YYEEEE. Trimming stripped 1 base from V and 2 bases from J, with 10 bases between. The CDR3 length is 14 residues.

V gene TRBV7-9 combines with J gene TRBJ2-1; 7 bases line up with TRBD2. V was pared by 2 bases and J by 11 bases, with 3 bases of the junction left unmatched. Looked up from germline, CDR1 is SEHNR and CDR2 is FQNEAQ (reference sequence). This CDR3 comprises 12 residues. CDR3 sequence (DNA): TGTGCCAGCAGCTTAAGCGGGGAGAAGCAGTTCTTC. Amino acid sequence: CASSLSGEKQFF.

The chain has TRBV7-9 and TRBJ2-3, with TRBD2 matching over 8 bases. Trimming removed 5 bases from V and 3 bases from J; junction bases left unmatched: 10. The CDR3 is 16 residues long. CDR1 SEHNR and CDR2 FQNEAQ come from the germline V gene (reference sequence). CDR3 sequence: CASSLNRAGGTDTQYF. The CDR3 nucleotides read TGTGCCAGCAGCCTAAATCGGGCGGGAGGAACAGATACGCAGTATTTT.

There are a few counts of this clonotype. The chain has TRBV19 and TRBJ2-1; D might be TRBD1 (6 bases). CDR3 length: 14 residues. Germline V lookup: CDR1 LNHDA, CDR2 SQIVND (reference sequence). Trimming stripped 5 bases from V and 0 bases from J, with 8 bases between. This CDR3 is CASSQGTSYNEQFF. The DNA of the CDR3 is TGTGCCAGTAGTCAGGGGACCTCCTACAATGAGCAGTTCTTC.

This clonotype was detected many times. The V gene is TRBV20-1, the J gene TRBJ1-2; D remains unclear. Trimming left V 5 bases short and J 3 bases short, with 10 bases between. CDR1 and CDR2 from the germline V gene are DFQATT and SNEGSKA (reference sequence). The CDR3 loop spans 12 amino acids. This CDR3 is CSAVDGYYGYTF. The CDR3 coding sequence is TGCAGTGCTGTGGACGGATACTATGGCTACACCTTC.

The CDR3 loop is CASSSRGLYEQYF. In DNA, the CDR3 is TGTGCCAGCAGTTCTAGGGGCCTCTACGAGCAGTACTTC. The J gene is TRBJ2-7, the V gene TRBV12-3 or TRBV12-4, with D possibly being TRBD1 (5 bases). The CDR3 length is 13 residues. Trimming removed 4 bases from V and 3 bases from J, with 10 bases in between.

V gene TRBV5-8 combines with J gene TRBJ2-3, with D possibly being TRBD2 (5 bases). Germline V gene lookup returns CDR1 SGHTS and CDR2 YDEGEE. This CDR3 region has 15 residues. V lost 0 bases to trimming and J lost 1 base, with 9 bases between them. CDR3 amino acids: CASSLAGGRTDTQYF. The CDR3 nucleotides are TGTGCCAGCAGCTTGGCGGGCGGGCGCACAGATACGCAGTATTTT.

In this sample, this clonotype turned up many times. The chain combines TRBV20-1 with TRBJ1-2; possibly TRBD1 for D (5 bases). V was clipped by 4 bases and J by 3 bases, with 18 bases between them. The length of the CDR3 is 15 residues. Germline CDR1 reads DFQATT; CDR2 reads SNEGSKA (reference sequence). The CDR3 loop reads CSAIPPSQGDYGYTF. The CDR3 DNA sequence: TGCAGTGCTATTCCGCCGAGTCAAGGGGACTATGGCTACACCTTC.

This clonotype was counted a few times. The V gene is TRBV20-1, the J gene TRBJ2-1; tentatively, D is TRBD2 (6 bases). CDR1 and CDR2 (germline): DFQATT, SNEGSKA (reference sequence). V shed 6 bases and J shed 0 bases, with 12 bases lying between them. The CDR3 runs 14 residues. For the CDR3, the DNA is TGCAGTGCAACCCGCGGGGTCTCCTACAATGAGCAGTTCTTC. Residues: CSATRGVSYNEQFF.

This clonotype was detected only once. V usage is TRBV4-1 and J usage is TRBJ1-2; no definite D call. The CDR3 covers 17 residues. Germline lookup yields CDR1 MGHRA and CDR2 YSYEKL. V lost 0 bases to trimming and J lost 0 bases, with 14 bases between them. In DNA form, the CDR3 reads TGCGCCAGCAGCCAAGATCGAAGGACCGAAGCTAACTATGGCTACACCTTC. Its translation: CASSQDRRTEANYGYTF.

This clonotype was counted a few times. The rearrangement links TRBV12-3 or TRBV12-4 to TRBJ2-5; D is possibly TRBD2 (6 bases). Trimming took 6 bases from V and 5 from J, leaving 16 bases between them. This CDR3 region has 14 residues. The CDR3 region has the DNA TGTGCCAGCAGCTTTAGCGGAAGCTATGAGACCCAGTACTTC. Amino acids: CASSFSGSYETQYF.

This clonotype has a count of ten or more. V is TRBV29-1 and J is TRBJ1-1; 9 bases agree with TRBD1. After removal of 7 bases from V and 3 bases from J, the junction contained 9 bases not matched to a gene. CDR1 is SQVTM, CDR2 ANQGSEA, per germline. The CDR3 is 14 residues long. CDR3 nucleotides: TGCAGCGCTGTGGGGACAGGGAGGGACACTGAAGCTTTCTTT. Protein sequence: CSAVGTGRDTEAFF.

This clonotype has a handful of counts. The J gene is TRBJ2-7, the V gene TRBV20-1; 7 bases map to TRBD1. Germline V gene data show CDR1 as DFQATT and CDR2 as SNEGSKA (reference sequence). The CDR3 has 13 amino acids. V trimming: 4 bases; J trimming: 6 bases; junction bases outside the gene matches: 9. CDR3 in DNA: TGCAGTGCTACCTCGACAGGGAGAAGCGAGCAGTACTTC. The encoded protein is CSATSTGRSEQYF.

The table lists this clonotype with a few counts. The chain couples TRBV6-5 to TRBJ2-2, with D tentatively TRBD1 or TRBD2 (5 bases each). Germline lookup yields CDR1 MNHEY and CDR2 SVGAGI. The CDR3 length is 14 residues. The V gene lost 4 bases and the J gene lost 5 bases, with 11 bases spanning the gap. The CDR3 DNA reads TGTGCCAGCAGTTTTGCATGGGGGACCGGGGAGCTGTTTTTT. Residues: CASSFAWGTGELFF.

This clonotype has at least ten counts. This sequence joins TRBV6-5 and TRBJ2-1; possible D gene TRBD2, 6 bases. Germline loops: CDR1 MNHEY, CDR2 SVGAGI. V was shortened by 2 bases and J by 5 bases, with 13 bases between the two germline ends. The CDR3 is 15 amino acids. CDR3 region: CASSYEGGVDNEQFF. The CDR3 DNA reads TGTGCCAGCAGTTACGAGGGAGGTGTCGACAATGAGCAGTTCTTC.

This clonotype was seen a handful of times. The rearrangement joins TRBV7-6 to TRBJ2-1; 9 bases line up with TRBD1. Per the germline V gene, CDR1 is SGHVS and CDR2 is FNYEAQ. V was pared by 4 bases and J by 4 bases, with 8 bases of the junction left unmatched. CDR3 size: 16 residues. CDR3 in DNA: TGTGCCAGCAGCTACGACGGACAGGGGAATTACAATGAGCAGTTCTTC. This translates into CASSYDGQGNYNEQFF.

This clonotype has just a few counts. The chain uses TRBV10-1 and TRBJ2-1, with unresolved D. The CDR3 extends over 13 amino acids. The ends were cut back, 4 bases at V and 4 bases at J, with 8 bases in the middle. Germline loops: CDR1 WNHNN, CDR2 SYGVQD (reference sequence). This CDR3 is CASSVSGYNEQFF. Written as DNA, the CDR3 is TGCGCCAGCAGTGTTAGTGGATACAATGAGCAGTTCTTC.

V and J are TRBV10-3 and TRBJ2-5, with unresolved D. Germline V gives CDR1 ENHRY, CDR2 SYGVKD. Trimming removed 2 bases at V and 4 bases at J, with 2 bases between. The CDR3 is made up of 11 amino acids. The CDR3 loop is CAISEAETQYF. Here the CDR3 DNA reads TGTGCCATCAGTGAGGCAGAGACCCAGTACTTC.